Included here is one T cell receptor (beta chain) sequence, with context. The V and J ends lost 2 bases and 7 bases respectively, with 17 bases between them. CDR3 size: 15 residues. Germline V gives CDR1 KGHSH, CDR2 LQKENI. TCRdb independently ran MiXCR on the RT-PCR reads; one entry per CDR3 protein. The sample carries a few hundred thousand distinct CDR3 sequences, around 11% recorded once. The sample comes from a study of response to subunit inactivated influenza vaccine. These data were also filed under a second study, of T cells expressing NK-cell markers. That source notes: As the method of synthesis, 5'RACE template switching with UMIs yielded TCR beta cDNA. There remained a lack of clarity about HCMV specificity of expanded NKG2C+ T cell clones.

This chain joins TRBV18 and TRBJ1-2; D is undetermined. This clonotype was sampled from a man in his fifties or sixties who received an inactivated influenza vaccine. Sequenced material: PBMCs from blood, taken on the day of vaccination. CDR3 amino acids: CASSPGLIEGGGYTF. The CDR3 nucleotides read TGTGCCAGCTCACCAGGCTTGATTGAGGGAGGTGGCTACACCTTC.